Sequencing of this TCR beta chain was carried out in a study of T cell repertoires in cytomegalovirus infection. Overall study context: CMV infection and matching HLA type were both indicated by public TCR beta signatures. Study conclusions and caveats: Summed frequency of shared TCR beta families picked out CMV carriers who also had the relevant HLA. Clonotypes of TCR beta that were HLA-C-restricted and CMV-specific dominated the ex vivo response.

One entry per CDR3 protein, called by TCRdb with MiXCR from the reads. The table records 150,000 to 200,000 distinct CDR3 sequences, about a sixth of them present only once. A word on this clonotype: The antigen is not known.

Trimming took off 4 bases at V and 4 bases at J, with 23 bases between the two ends. Germline V gene sequence: CDR1 LGHNA, CDR2 YSLEER. The CDR3 totals 18 residues. The source material was CD8+ T cells from PBMCs. This chain uses TRBV4-3 with TRBJ1-3; the D gene is possibly TRBD1 (5 bases). The sequence derives from a human donor in good health (CMV status not recorded). Some clones in this sample may be carry-over from other donors' samples. Here the CDR3 reads CASSPELYSGSTGNTIYF. The CDR3, as DNA: TGCGCCAGCAGCCCCGAACTATACTCAGGGAGTACGGGAAACACCATATATTTT.